Sequencing of this T cell receptor (beta chain) was carried out in a study of CD8+ T cells in alopecia areata. Study details: Dosing with tofacitinib proceeded for 6 to 18 months, followed by 6 months off drug. Severity in treated patients was scored by percentage of scalp area affected.

This clone was counted once. The sample's treatment: oral pan-JAK inhibitor, 5-10 mg twice daily. Patients with alopecia areata provided lesional scalp punch biopsies as well as peripheral blood. It was cDNA, reverse transcribed from extracted RNA, that served as the sequencing template. Assay used: immunoSEQ multiplex PCR; TCRdb lists only in-frame clones, some missing. The sample records hundreds of thousands of clones, 66% being singletons. V was clipped by 4 bases and J by 9 bases, with 9 bases between them. This CDR3 spans 11 amino acids. Germline values: CDR1 MNHEY, CDR2 SVGAGI. The sequences come from CD4+ T cells sorted from blood, collected around week 42, from a patient treated with tofacitinib. This chain joins TRBV6-5 and TRBJ1-2; maybe TRBD1 (6 bases). The clonotype was recovered from a human donor with alopecia areata. The CDR3 here is CASSSGDRYTF. The CDR3, as DNA: TGTGCCAGCAGTTCAGGGGATCGCTACACCTTC.